The clone carrying this T cell receptor beta chain was counted only a few times. Its matching antigen is unknown. The sample comes from a study of regulatory T cells in long-lasting Graves disease. Study-wide background: Persistence in Graves' disease denoted antithyroid drug use beyond 5 years alongside positive TSH receptor antibodies.

This sample's time point: persistent/refractory GD, antithyroid drugs over 5 years with positive TRAb. Following extraction of RNA from PBMCs, that RNA was used to make the TCR library. With EDTA tubes as the receptacles, around 10 milliliters of peripheral blood were drawn. Library construction for TCR beta used iRepertoire HTBI primers and Arm-PCR of CDR3 regions. TCRdb independently ran MiXCR on the multiplex PCR reads; one entry per CDR3 protein. The sample records more than 650,000 distinct CDR3 sequences, around 32% being singletons. V dropped 5 bases and J dropped 6 bases, with 7 bases sitting between them. The CDR3 length is 12 residues. Per germline, CDR1 MNHNS and CDR2 SASEGT. Points from the study as a whole: Patients with persistent disease showed a bias toward TRBV28, TRBJ1-2 and TRBJ2-5. Fewer public clonotypes were shared by new patients (approximately 1,000) than by persistent patients (about 2,500).

This TCR was sampled from a female donor with Graves disease. Source: peripheral blood mononuclear cells (PBMCs), taken when the disease was refractory, from a patient treated with antithyroid drugs. The rearrangement links TRBV6-1 to TRBJ2-2; the D gene is possibly TRBD2 (6 bases). The CDR3 is CASSRGAGELFF. For the CDR3, the DNA is TGTGCCAGCAGTCGCGGGGCCGGGGAGCTGTTTTTT.